This T cell receptor beta chain was observed in a study of cytomegalovirus exposure and HLA in healthy donors. Study background: A later analysis reported the 100 to 150 validation repertoires used the same platform as the approximately 670 first-cohort repertoires.

The table lists this clone with a few counts. Its antigen is not identified. CDR1 and CDR2 from the germline V gene are SGHVS and FQNEAQ. This CDR3 is built from 16 residues. The trim removed 3 bases at V and 0 bases at J, leaving 2 bases unmatched. Regarding the study as a whole: TCR beta chains numbering more than 150 were designated cytomegalovirus-associated. The classifier reportedly diagnosed cytomegalovirus status with high specificity and sensitivity. In vitro confirmation showed a few CMV-associated chains to be CMV antigen specific.

The assay was immunoSEQ multiplex PCR, and TCRdb's table has in-frame clones only and misses some. This table holds 200,000 to 250,000 clones, approximately 88% found once. The chain carries TRBV7-8 and TRBJ1-5, with 10 bases fitting TRBD1. The clonotype originates from a woman aged 30 to 39 in good health and CMV-seropositive. Sequencing was carried out using PBMCs. In DNA form, the CDR3 reads TGTGCCAGCAGCTTCGGGGACAGGGGTAGCAATCAGCCCCAGCATTTT. It yields the protein CASSFGDRGSNQPQHF.